This note documents a single T cell receptor (beta chain) sequence. As yet, its antigen is unknown. This record comes from a study of shared clonotypes between healthy human individuals. General study findings and limits: What naive subsets generally showed was a larger estimated richness than memory subsets showed.

Sequencing was performed with immunoSEQ multiplex PCR; in TCRdb, only in-frame clones are kept and a portion is missing. Among 2 million to 2.5 million clones listed, approximately 96% were seen once. Specimen: naive CD4+ T cells sorted from blood. Subset specified: CD45RA+ positively selected. The clonotype originates from a man aged 18 to 30 in good health.

CDR3: CASKKADTQYF. The CDR3 coding sequence is TGTGCCAGTAAAAAGGCAGATACGCAGTATTTT. The V gene is TRBV19, the J gene TRBJ2-3; no definite D call. This CDR3 comprises 11 residues. Germline V gene sequence: CDR1 LNHDA, CDR2 SQIVND (reference sequence). V shed 7 bases and J shed 4 bases, with 6 bases lying between them.